The clone carrying this T cell receptor beta chain was counted a single time. TCRdb keeps only in-frame clones here, not all; method: immunoSEQ multiplex PCR. The data contain 9,500 to 15,000 clones, approximately 94% of them seen just once; the ten biggest clones take up 9.1%. This sample is drawn from a study of technical replicates of blood from several donors. V shed 6 bases and J shed 2 bases, with 5 bases lying between them. This CDR3 contains 11 residues. Germline loops: CDR1 MNHNY, CDR2 SVGAGI (reference sequence). J is TRBJ2-7 and V is TRBV6-6; possible D gene TRBD2, 5 bases. The sequence came from a human donor in good health. The specimen sequenced was PBMCs. CDR3 loop: CASSGTYEQYF. The CDR3 DNA sequence: TGTGCCAGCAGCGGGACCTACGAGCAGTACTTC.